The rows below give T cell receptor beta chains drawn from one sample of a study of post-analysis software for immune sequencing data. Each CDR3 protein is one row after TCRdb ran MiXCR on the PCR reads. The table has hundreds of thousands of distinct CDR3 sequences, 30% seen once; the top ten hold roughly 0.53%. Sequenced sample: blood. These receptors came from a girl aged 10-17 years with multiple sclerosis. CDR3s include the opening cysteine and the closing phenylalanine or tryptophan. The D gene is left open where the match is weak. Clone sizes are given selectively: once, few, many, or a class where the clone is expanded.

j_gene	v_gene	len	abundance	d_gene	CDR3aa	CDR3nt
TRBJ2-3	TRBV27	15	few	-	CASSLSNPITDTQYF	TGTGCCAGCAGTTTATCGAACCCCATCACAGATACGCAGTATTTT
TRBJ2-2	TRBV5-1	15	-	-	CASSGHHLNTGELFF	TGCGCCAGCAGTGGACACCACCTAAACACCGGGGAGCTGTTTTTT
TRBJ2-5	TRBV6-5	14	-	-	CASSPGPSMETQYF	TGTGCCAGCAGTCCGGGACCCAGCATGGAGACCCAGTACTTC
TRBJ1-4	TRBV21-1	16	-	-	CASSKERGIGDEKLFF	TGTGCCAGCAGCAAAGAACGGGGGATAGGTGATGAAAAACTGTTTTTT
TRBJ1-1	TRBV7-9	16	-	-	CASSPLNRRQNTEAFF	TGTGCCAGCAGCCCCCTCAATCGACGGCAGAACACTGAAGCTTTCTTT
TRBJ1-2	TRBV28	16	few	-	CATGRDTERMEDRYTF	TGTGCCACCGGCCGGGACACGGAACGTATGGAGGATCGCTACACCTTC
TRBJ2-7	TRBV7-2	17	-	-	CASSPAVRSGGVYEQYF	TGTGCCAGCAGTCCTGCCGTGAGGTCGGGGGGCGTTTACGAGCAGTACTTC
TRBJ2-7	TRBV7-2	16	few	TRBD2	CASSPWRAGGPYEQYF	TGTGCCAGCAGCCCCTGGCGGGCGGGAGGGCCTTACGAGCAGTACTTC
TRBJ2-1	TRBV7-2	20	-	TRBD1	CASSFQRTGTPNSSYNEQFF	TGTGCCAGCAGCTTCCAGCGGACAGGGACTCCTAATTCCTCCTACAATGAGCAGTTCTTC
TRBJ2-6	TRBV29-1	13	many	-	CSVEDSGANVLTF	TGCAGCGTCGAAGACTCTGGGGCCAACGTCCTGACTTTC
TRBJ1-6	TRBV20-1	17	-	TRBD1	CSATGQGGPYRNSPLHF	TGCAGTGCAACCGGACAGGGGGGCCCATACAGGAATTCACCCCTCCACTTT
TRBJ2-7	TRBV28	17	-	-	CASSVTGFQGGDYEQYF	TGTGCCAGCAGTGTGACCGGGTTCCAAGGCGGGGACTACGAGCAGTACTTC
TRBJ2-3	TRBV20-1	11	-	-	CGATSTDTQYF	TGCGGTGCTACAAGCACAGATACGCAGTATTTT
TRBJ2-1	TRBV15	13	-	-	CATSGPEGGEQFF	TGTGCCACCAGCGGGCCGGAGGGAGGTGAGCAGTTCTTC
TRBJ2-1	TRBV29-1	16	-	-	CSVEDPSGGSYNEQFF	TGCAGCGTTGAAGATCCGTCTGGCGGTTCCTACAATGAGCAGTTCTTC
TRBJ1-1	TRBV19	15	-	-	CASSPPGARGTEAFF	TGTGCCAGTAGTCCACCAGGGGCGCGGGGCACTGAAGCTTTCTTT
TRBJ1-5	TRBV3-1	14	-	-	CASSQTWANQPQHF	TGTGCCAGCAGCCAAACTTGGGCCAATCAGCCCCAGCATTTT
TRBJ2-7	TRBV7-2	15	-	TRBD2	CASRGISGRLGEQYF	TGTGCCAGCAGAGGTATTAGCGGGAGGCTTGGGGAGCAGTACTTC
TRBJ2-4	TRBV20-1	16	-	TRBD1	CSARDTTGSDKNIQYF	TGCAGTGCTAGAGATACGACAGGGTCGGACAAAAACATTCAGTACTTC
TRBJ2-7	TRBV7-8	16	few	-	CASSSPGGPRSYEQYF	TGTGCCAGCAGCTCGCCTGGCGGGCCCCGCTCCTACGAGCAGTACTTC
TRBJ2-7	TRBV2	12	-	TRBD1	CASRRTGDEQYF	TGTGCCAGCAGGAGGACAGGGGACGAGCAGTACTTC
TRBJ2-7	TRBV27	13	few	-	CASSSDYRYEQYF	TGTGCCAGCAGTTCCGACTACCGCTACGAGCAGTACTTC
TRBJ2-6	TRBV5-1	15	-	-	CASSFMGPGANVLTF	TGCGCCAGCAGCTTTATGGGGCCCGGGGCCAACGTCCTGACTTTC
TRBJ2-1	TRBV12-3/TRBV12-4	15	-	TRBD2	CASTISGSRYNEQFF	TGTGCCAGCACCATAAGCGGGAGTAGGTACAATGAGCAGTTCTTC
TRBJ1-4	TRBV24-1	15	few	TRBD1	CATSDPQGTVEKLFF	TGTGCCACCAGTGATCCACAGGGGACGGTTGAAAAACTGTTTTTT
TRBJ2-1	TRBV7-3	14	many	TRBD2	CASSSRGGYNEQFF	TGTGCCAGCAGTTCTCGCGGGGGTTACAATGAGCAGTTCTTC
TRBJ1-6	TRBV7-9	12	-	-	CASSPVVTPPHF	TGTGCCAGCAGCCCTGTAGTTACGCCCCCCCACTTT
TRBJ2-1	TRBV28	10	-	-	CAGSRYEQFF	TGTGCCGGCAGTCGCTATGAGCAGTTCTTC
TRBJ2-5	TRBV29-1	13	few	-	CSGGTRRGETQYF	TGCAGCGGGGGTACTAGGAGGGGAGAGACCCAGTACTTC
TRBJ2-7	TRBV7-2	14	-	-	CASSRTPGHGEQYF	TGTGCCAGCAGCCGCACACCGGGACATGGCGAGCAGTACTTC
TRBJ2-3	TRBV6-4	17	-	-	CASSDSSRGASTDTQYF	TGTGCCAGCAGTGACTCGAGCAGGGGGGCTAGCACAGATACGCAGTATTTT
TRBJ1-1	TRBV6-5	13	-	TRBD1	CASRNPGGTEAFF	TGTGCCAGCAGAAATCCAGGGGGGACTGAAGCTTTCTTT
TRBJ2-7	TRBV20-1	13	-	TRBD1	CSATQGDSYEQYF	TGCAGTGCAACACAGGGGGACTCCTACGAGCAGTACTTC
TRBJ2-1	TRBV2	14	-	-	CASTRLSSYNEQFF	TGTGCCAGCACCCGTTTAAGCTCCTACAATGAGCAGTTCTTC
TRBJ2-4	TRBV6-2/TRBV6-3	15	-	-	CASRHQAVDKNIQYF	TGTGCCAGCAGACACCAAGCGGTGGACAAAAACATTCAGTACTTC
TRBJ1-2	TRBV10-3	12	-	TRBD1	CAAGTGDYGYTF	TGTGCCGCGGGCACAGGGGACTATGGCTACACCTTC
TRBJ2-1	TRBV24-1	17	many	-	CATSDILSGSSYNEQFF	TGTGCCACCAGTGATATACTATCAGGGAGCTCCTACAATGAGCAGTTCTTC
TRBJ2-5	TRBV7-7	15	few	TRBD2	CASSYTSGSTETQYF	TGTGCTAGCAGCTACACTAGCGGGAGTACTGAGACCCAGTACTTC
TRBJ2-1	TRBV3-1	15	-	-	CASSQLGRAGNEQFF	TGTGCCAGCAGCCAATTGGGCAGGGCAGGCAATGAGCAGTTCTTC
TRBJ1-1	TRBV7-2	14	once	-	CASSLDVRFTEAFF	TGTGCCAGCAGCTTAGATGTCCGTTTTACTGAAGCTTTCTTT
TRBJ2-3	TRBV7-9	13	few	-	CASSSAGYYTQYF	TGTGCCAGCAGCTCTGCCGGCTACTATACGCAGTATTTT
TRBJ1-2	TRBV11-2	13	few	TRBD1	CASSLAQGAGYTF	TGTGCCAGCAGCTTGGCACAGGGGGCAGGCTACACCTTC
TRBJ2-1	TRBV28	12	-	-	CASSEVDDEQFF	TGTGCCAGCAGTGAGGTAGACGATGAGCAGTTCTTC
TRBJ1-4	TRBV6-5	13	-	-	CASMGGLNEKLFF	TGTGCCAGCATGGGCGGACTTAATGAAAAACTGTTTTTT
TRBJ1-4	TRBV2	14	-	TRBD1	CASRSGQVNEKLFF	TGTGCCAGCAGGAGCGGACAGGTTAATGAAAAACTGTTTTTT